This TCR beta chain was sequenced in a study of OX40 agonist ivuxolimab in advanced cancers. Study details: The group had a mean age of roughly 65 years, ranged from 23 to 79, and was 82.7% male. Findings and caveats of the study: Specificity for antigen went undetermined in the expanded peripheral T cells. Clones of CD4+ and CD8+ blood T cells grew by week 6 at doses of 0.1 to 3.0 mg/kg.

The data were produced by immunoSEQ multiplex PCR, yet TCRdb's version contains in-frame clones alone and is incomplete. There are more than 65,000 clones in the sample; 85% occur only once, and 0.83% lies in the top ten. With respect to this clone: The antigen is not known.

The CDR3 sequence is 15 residues long. Trimming removed 3 bases at V and 3 bases at J, with 17 bases between. CDR1 is GTSNPN and CDR2 is SVGIG in the germline V gene (reference sequence). The chain carries TRBV30 and TRBJ2-5, with D possibly matching TRBD2 (5 bases). This material consisted of CD4+ or CD8+ T cells sorted from blood, taken in a trial of the OX40 agonist ivuxolimab. The TCR was taken from an adult with an advanced solid tumor such as melanoma, head and neck, liver or kidney cancer. CDR3 residues: CAWSRGGMPKETQYF. CDR3 in DNA: TGTGCCTGGAGCCGCGGAGGCATGCCAAAAGAGACCCAGTACTTC.